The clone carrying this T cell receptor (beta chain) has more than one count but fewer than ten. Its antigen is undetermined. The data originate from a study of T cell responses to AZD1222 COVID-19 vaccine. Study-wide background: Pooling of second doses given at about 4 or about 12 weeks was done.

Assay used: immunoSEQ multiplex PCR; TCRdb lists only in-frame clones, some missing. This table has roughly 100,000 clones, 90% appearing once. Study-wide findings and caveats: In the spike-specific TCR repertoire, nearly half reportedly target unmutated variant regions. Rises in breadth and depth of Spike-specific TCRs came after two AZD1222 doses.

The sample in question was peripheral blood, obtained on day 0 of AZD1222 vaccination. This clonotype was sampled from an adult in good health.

The CDR3 reads CASSEAVSGLHNEQFF. The CDR3 bases are TGTGCCAGCAGTGAAGCGGTATCAGGGTTGCACAATGAGCAGTTCTTC. The rearrangement joins TRBV2 to TRBJ2-1; D might be TRBD1 (5 bases). From germline, CDR1 is SNHLY and CDR2 FYNNEI. The CDR3 covers 16 residues. Trimming removed 0 bases at V and 5 bases at J, with 14 bases between.